This TCR beta chain was obtained from a study of CD4+ T cells in melanoma. Germline V gene lookup returns CDR1 MNHNY and CDR2 SVGAGI (reference sequence). This CDR3 comprises 16 residues. The junction had 9 bases not matched to a gene; V was cut back by 4 bases and J by 6 bases. Produced via immunoSEQ multiplex PCR; TCRdb's table is partial and in-frame only. The sample includes fewer than 20,000 clones, more than 65% of them seen just once. The origin of this receptor is a human donor with melanoma. The sample taken for sequencing was cells from a culture (not recorded whether cultured in vitro). The V and J genes are TRBV6-6 and TRBJ1-4; TRBD1 aligns across 9 bases. CDR3 DNA sequence: TGTGCCAGCAGTTCCGGGACAGGGTTAAAATATGAAAAACTGTTTTTT. Translation gives CASSSGTGLKYEKLFF.